These T cell receptor beta chains were read from a single sample in a study of blood T cell repertoires in COVID-19. The table came from immunoSEQ multiplex PCR; TCRdb's copy has only in-frame clones and leaves some out. The profile shows about 200,000 clones, about four fifths of them singletons. Sequenced: PBMCs or T cells enriched from blood (not recorded which). The receptors here all came from a man aged 40-55 years who had recovered from COVID-19. Both conserved end residues are part of each CDR3. A D gene is named only where the DNA matches it firmly. The size entry is marked missing in some rows and otherwise reads once, few, many or a size class.

TRBV6-5	TRBJ1-2	NA	NA	TGTGCCAGCAGTTACGGAGCTAACTATGGCTACACCTTC	CASSYGANYGYTF
TRBV2	TRBJ1-5	NA	NA	TGTGCCAGCAGTGTAGGGGTAGAAAGCAATCAGCCCCAGCATTTT	CASSVGVESNQPQHF
TRBV6-5	TRBJ2-7	NA	NA	TGTGCCAGCAGTTGGGCCGAAGGACTTCCCGGCGAGCAGTACTTC	CASSWAEGLPGEQYF
TRBV5-8	TRBJ1-5	NA	NA	TGTGCCAGCAGCCCCTGGACTGGGGATTATCAGCCCCAGCATTTT	CASSPWTGDYQPQHF
TRBV4-3	TRBJ2-3	NA	TRBD2	TGCGCCAGCAGCCAAGAACAGCGGGAATCCGATACGCAGTATTTT	CASSQEQRESDTQYF
TRBV19	TRBJ2-3	NA	TRBD1	TGTGCCAGTAGTATGTTACAGGGGGCTTCGGTCACAGATACGCAGTATTTT	CASSMLQGASVTDTQYF
TRBV7-2	TRBJ2-7	NA	TRBD1	TGTGCCAGCAGCTTATCTTCAGGGGGCCGCGAGCAGTACTTC	CASSLSSGGREQYF
TRBV7-3	TRBJ2-1	NA	NA	TGTGCCAGCAGCTTAACGGTGACAGCCTTGGATGAGCAGTTCTTC	CASSLTVTALDEQFF
TRBV5-1	TRBJ1-2	once	NA	TGCGCCAGCAGCGCGTCGTCGGGTTTCGATGGCTACACCTTC	CASSASSGFDGYTF
TRBV11-2	TRBJ2-1	NA	TRBD2	TGTGCCAGCAGCTTAGTTAGCGGGGAGCAGTTCTTC	CASSLVSGEQFF
TRBV13	TRBJ2-7	few	NA	TGTGCCAGCAGCCTACAGGGCCTTGGGAACGAGCAGTACTTC	CASSLQGLGNEQYF
TRBV7-2	TRBJ2-3	NA	TRBD2	TGTGCCAGCAGCTTAGCGGATAGCGGGAGAACGCAGTATTTT	CASSLADSGRTQYF
TRBV2	TRBJ1-5	NA	NA	TGTGCCAGCGGGGGGGATCAGCCCCAGCATTTT	CASGGDQPQHF
TRBV6-1	TRBJ2-1	NA	TRBD2	TGTGCCAGCAGTGAAGCGCCCCTACGGGGCGGGAGATCCAATGAGCAGTTCTTC	CASSEAPLRGGRSNEQFF
TRBV9	TRBJ2-1	NA	NA	TGTGCCAGCAGCACAACGAGCGGCCACCAATTTAGTGAGCAGTTCTTC	CASSTTSGHQFSEQFF
TRBV4-3	TRBJ1-1	NA	NA	TGCGCCAGCAGCCAAGACCCAGTTTCAGGGGAGAACACTGAAGCTTTCTTT	CASSQDPVSGENTEAFF
TRBV19	TRBJ2-3	once	NA	TGTGCCAGTGGGAGCTATACTCGGACAGATACGCAGTATTTT	CASGSYTRTDTQYF
TRBV6-5	TRBJ1-6	NA	NA	TGTGCCAGCAGTTACGGCTCTGGCAATTCACCCCTCCACTTT	CASSYGSGNSPLHF
TRBV2	TRBJ2-1	few	NA	TGTGCCAGCAGTGAAGCGCTTCTTGGAGATTCAAGCGATGAGCAGTTCTTC	CASSEALLGDSSDEQFF
TRBV5-1	TRBJ2-1	once	TRBD2	TGCGCCAGCAGCCCTGAGCGGGAGAGCTACAATGAGCAGTTCTTC	CASSPERESYNEQFF
TRBV28	TRBJ1-3	NA	NA	TGTGCCAGCGTAGCCGCTGGAAACACCATATATTTT	CASVAAGNTIYF
TRBV28	TRBJ2-1	NA	TRBD2	TGTGCCAGCAGTCCGCGGGGCGGGAGTCCCTACAATGAGCAGTTCTTC	CASSPRGGSPYNEQFF
TRBV7-3	TRBJ2-3	few	NA	TGTGCCAGCAGCAACACGGGAGATCGGGCAGATACGCAGTATTTT	CASSNTGDRADTQYF
TRBV19	TRBJ2-1	once	TRBD2	TGTGCCAGTAGGCGGGACACCGGGACTAGCGACAATGAGCAGTTCTTC	CASRRDTGTSDNEQFF
TRBV28	TRBJ1-2	NA	TRBD1	TGTGCCAGCAGACCACAGGGGCACTATGGCTACACCTTC	CASRPQGHYGYTF
TRBV5-1	TRBJ1-1	NA	TRBD1	TGCGCCAGCAGCTTGGACGGCAGGGGGCTGACTGAAGCTTTCTTT	CASSLDGRGLTEAFF
TRBV5-1	TRBJ2-1	NA	NA	TGCGCCAGCAGCCTCCAAGGAGGGGTCTACAATGAGCAGTTCTTC	CASSLQGGVYNEQFF
TRBV29-1	TRBJ2-1	NA	TRBD2	TGCAGCGTGGGGGGACTAGCGGGCAGATACAATGAGCAGTTCTTC	CSVGGLAGRYNEQFF
TRBV6-5	TRBJ1-3	NA	NA	TGTGCCAGCAGTTACTCGAAAGTAGACACCATATATTTT	CASSYSKVDTIYF